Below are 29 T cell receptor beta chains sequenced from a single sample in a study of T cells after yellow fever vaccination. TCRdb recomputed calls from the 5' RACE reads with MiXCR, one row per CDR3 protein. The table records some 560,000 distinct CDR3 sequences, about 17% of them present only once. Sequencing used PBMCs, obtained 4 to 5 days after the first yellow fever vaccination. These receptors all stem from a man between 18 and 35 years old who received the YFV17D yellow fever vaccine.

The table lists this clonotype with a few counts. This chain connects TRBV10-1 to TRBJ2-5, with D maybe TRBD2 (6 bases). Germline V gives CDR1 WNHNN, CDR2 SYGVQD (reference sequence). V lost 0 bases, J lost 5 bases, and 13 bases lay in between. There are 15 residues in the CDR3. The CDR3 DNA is TGCGCCAGCAGTGAGTCGGCGGGGCGCCTGGAGACCCAGTACTTC. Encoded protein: CASSESAGRLETQYF.

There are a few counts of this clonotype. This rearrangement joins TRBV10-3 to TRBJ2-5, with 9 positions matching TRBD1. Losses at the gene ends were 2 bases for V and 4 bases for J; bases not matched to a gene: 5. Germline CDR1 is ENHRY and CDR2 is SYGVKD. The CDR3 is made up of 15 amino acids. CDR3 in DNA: TGTGCCATCAGTGAGCCCGACAGGGGGGGAGAGACCCAGTACTTC. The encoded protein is CAISEPDRGGETQYF.

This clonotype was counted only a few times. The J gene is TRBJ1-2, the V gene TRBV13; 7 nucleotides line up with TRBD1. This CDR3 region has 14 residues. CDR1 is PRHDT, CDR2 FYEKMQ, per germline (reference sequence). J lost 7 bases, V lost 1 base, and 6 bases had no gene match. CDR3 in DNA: TGTGCCAGCAGCTTAGTGCAACAGGGGTTTGGCTACACCTTC. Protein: CASSLVQQGFGYTF.

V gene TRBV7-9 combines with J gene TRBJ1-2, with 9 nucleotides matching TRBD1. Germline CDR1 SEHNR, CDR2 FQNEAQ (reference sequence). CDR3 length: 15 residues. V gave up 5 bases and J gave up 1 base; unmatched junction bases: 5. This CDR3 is CASSLDRGDNYGYTF. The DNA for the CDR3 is TGTGCCAGCAGCCTAGACAGGGGGGATAACTATGGCTACACCTTC.

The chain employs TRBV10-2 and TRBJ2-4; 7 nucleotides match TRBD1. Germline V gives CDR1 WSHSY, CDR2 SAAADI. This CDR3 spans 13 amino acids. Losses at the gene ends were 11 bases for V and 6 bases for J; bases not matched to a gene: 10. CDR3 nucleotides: TGCGCCTCCAAGGGGGCTTTGAGAAACATTCAGTACTTC. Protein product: CASKGALRNIQYF.

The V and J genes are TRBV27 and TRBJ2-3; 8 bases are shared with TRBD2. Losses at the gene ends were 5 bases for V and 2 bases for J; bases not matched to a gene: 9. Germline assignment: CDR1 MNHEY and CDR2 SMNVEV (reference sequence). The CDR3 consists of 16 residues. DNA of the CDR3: TGTGCCAGCAGTCCCCGGACTAGCAAAAACACAGATACGCAGTATTTT. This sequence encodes CASSPRTSKNTDTQYF.

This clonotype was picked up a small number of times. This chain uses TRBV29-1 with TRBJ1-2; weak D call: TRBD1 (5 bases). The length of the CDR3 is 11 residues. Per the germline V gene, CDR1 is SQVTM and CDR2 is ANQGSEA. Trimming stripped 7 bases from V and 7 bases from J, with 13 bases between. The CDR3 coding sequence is TGCAGCGGAGAGAGCCAGGGTGGCTACACCTTC. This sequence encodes CSGESQGGYTF.

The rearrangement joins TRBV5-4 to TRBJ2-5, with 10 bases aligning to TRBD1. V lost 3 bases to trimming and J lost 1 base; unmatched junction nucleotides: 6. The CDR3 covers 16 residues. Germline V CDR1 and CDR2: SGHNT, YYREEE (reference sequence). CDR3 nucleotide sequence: TGTGCCAGCAGCTCTCCGGGACAGGGGCCCCAAGAGACCCAGTACTTC. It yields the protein CASSSPGQGPQETQYF.

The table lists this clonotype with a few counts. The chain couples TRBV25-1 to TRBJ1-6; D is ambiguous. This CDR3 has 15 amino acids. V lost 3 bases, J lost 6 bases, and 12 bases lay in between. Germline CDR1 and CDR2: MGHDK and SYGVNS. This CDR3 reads CASSEYKALNSPLHF. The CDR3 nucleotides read TGTGCCAGCAGTGAGTACAAGGCCCTTAATTCACCCCTCCACTTT.

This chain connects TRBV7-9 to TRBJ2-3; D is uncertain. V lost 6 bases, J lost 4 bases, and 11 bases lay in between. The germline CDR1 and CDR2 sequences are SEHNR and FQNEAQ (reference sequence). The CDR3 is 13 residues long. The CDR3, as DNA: TGTGCCAGCAGTCCCCTACCGGCAGATACGCAGTATTTT. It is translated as CASSPLPADTQYF.

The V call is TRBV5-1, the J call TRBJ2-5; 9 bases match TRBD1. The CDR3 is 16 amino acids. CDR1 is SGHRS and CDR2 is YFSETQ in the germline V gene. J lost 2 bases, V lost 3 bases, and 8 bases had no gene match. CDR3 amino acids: CASSYRQGGFQETQYF. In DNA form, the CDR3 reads TGCGCCAGCAGCTACAGACAGGGGGGTTTTCAAGAGACCCAGTACTTC.

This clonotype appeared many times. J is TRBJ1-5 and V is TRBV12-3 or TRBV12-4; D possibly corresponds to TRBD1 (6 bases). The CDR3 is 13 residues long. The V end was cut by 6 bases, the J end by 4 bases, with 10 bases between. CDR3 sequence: CASRDTGNQPQHF. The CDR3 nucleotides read TGTGCCAGCAGAGACACAGGGAATCAGCCCCAGCATTTT.

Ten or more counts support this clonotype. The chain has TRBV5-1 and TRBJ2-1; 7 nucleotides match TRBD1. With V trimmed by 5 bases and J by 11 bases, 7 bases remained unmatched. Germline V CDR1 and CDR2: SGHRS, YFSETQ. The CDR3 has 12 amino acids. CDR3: CASRNRGPKQFF. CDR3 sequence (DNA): TGCGCCAGCAGGAACAGGGGACCGAAGCAGTTCTTC. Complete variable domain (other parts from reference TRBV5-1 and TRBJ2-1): KAGVTQTPRYLIKTRGQQVTLSCSPISGHRSVSWYQQTPGQGLQFLFEYFSETQRNKGNFPGRFSGRQFSNSRSEMNVSTLELGDSALYLCASRNRGPKQFFGPGTRLTVL.

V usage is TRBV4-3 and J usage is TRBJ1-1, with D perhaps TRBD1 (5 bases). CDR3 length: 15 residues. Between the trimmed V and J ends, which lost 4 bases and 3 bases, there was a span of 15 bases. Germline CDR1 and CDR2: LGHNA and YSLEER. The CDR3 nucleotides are TGCGCCAGCAGCCCTCGGGCTCAGGGACACACTGAAGCTTTCTTT. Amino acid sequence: CASSPRAQGHTEAFF.

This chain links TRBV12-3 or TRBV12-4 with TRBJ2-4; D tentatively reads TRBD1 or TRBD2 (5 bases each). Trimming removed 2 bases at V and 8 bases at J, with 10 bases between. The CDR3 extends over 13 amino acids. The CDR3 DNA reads TGTGCCAGCAGTTTATCTCAGGGAGACATTCAGTACTTC. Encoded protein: CASSLSQGDIQYF.

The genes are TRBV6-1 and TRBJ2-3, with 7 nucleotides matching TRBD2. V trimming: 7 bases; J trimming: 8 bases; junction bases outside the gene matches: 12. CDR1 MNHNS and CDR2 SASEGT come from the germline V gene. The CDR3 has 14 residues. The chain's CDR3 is CASKPSRLAPTQYF. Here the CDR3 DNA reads TGTGCCAGCAAGCCCTCCCGACTAGCCCCTACGCAGTATTTT.

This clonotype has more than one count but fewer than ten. CDR3 DNA: TGTGCCAGCAGCTTAGATCCTCGGGGGGACCTCTACGAGCAGTACTTC. It is translated as CASSLDPRGDLYEQYF. The chain links TRBV11-2 to TRBJ2-7, with 7 bases fitting TRBD2. The junction had 8 bases not matched to a gene; V was cut back by 0 bases and J by 3 bases. CDR1 is SGHAT and CDR2 is FQNNGV in the germline V gene. The CDR3 length is 16 residues. Full variable domain (missing parts from reference TRBV11-2 and TRBJ2-7): EAGVAQSPRYKIIEKRQSVAFWCNPISGHATLYWYQQILGQGPKLLIQFQNNGVVDDSQLPKDRFSAERLKGVDSTLKIQPAKLEDSAVYLCASSLDPRGDLYEQYFGPGTRLTVT.

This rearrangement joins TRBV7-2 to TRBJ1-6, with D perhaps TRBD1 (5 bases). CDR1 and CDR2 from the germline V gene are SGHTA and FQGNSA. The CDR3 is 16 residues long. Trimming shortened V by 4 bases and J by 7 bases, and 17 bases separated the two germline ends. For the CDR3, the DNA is TGTGCCAGCAGCTCCCCCCCGGGGGTCAGGAATTCACCCCTCCACTTT. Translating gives CASSSPPGVRNSPLHF.

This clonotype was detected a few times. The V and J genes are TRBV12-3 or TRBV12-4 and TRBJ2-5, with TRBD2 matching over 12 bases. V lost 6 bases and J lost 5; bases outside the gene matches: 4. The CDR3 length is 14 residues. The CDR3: CASRSSGGAETQYF. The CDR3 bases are TGTGCCAGCAGGTCTAGCGGGGGGGCCGAGACCCAGTACTTC.

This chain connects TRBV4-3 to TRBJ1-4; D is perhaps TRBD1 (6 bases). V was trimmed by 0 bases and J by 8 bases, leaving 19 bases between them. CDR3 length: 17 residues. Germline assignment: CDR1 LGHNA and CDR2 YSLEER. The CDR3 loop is CASSQDLDRGAGEKLFF. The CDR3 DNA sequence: TGCGCCAGCAGCCAAGATCTCGATAGGGGGGCGGGGGAAAAACTGTTTTTT.

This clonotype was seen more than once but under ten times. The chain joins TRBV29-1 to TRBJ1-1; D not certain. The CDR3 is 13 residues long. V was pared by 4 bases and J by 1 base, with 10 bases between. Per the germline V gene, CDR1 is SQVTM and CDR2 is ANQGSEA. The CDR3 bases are TGCAGCGTTGTGAAACACGAGAACACTGAAGCTTTCTTT. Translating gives CSVVKHENTEAFF.

CDR3 in amino acids: CASSPVARGSDTQYF. In DNA, the CDR3 is TGTGCCAGCAGCCCCGTCGCCAGGGGGTCAGATACGCAGTATTTT. The genes are TRBV6-1 and TRBJ2-3; 7 bases map to TRBD1. The germline gives CDR1 MNHNS, CDR2 SASEGT. V was pared by 6 bases and J by 4 bases, with 10 bases of the junction left unmatched. This CDR3 is 15 amino acids long.

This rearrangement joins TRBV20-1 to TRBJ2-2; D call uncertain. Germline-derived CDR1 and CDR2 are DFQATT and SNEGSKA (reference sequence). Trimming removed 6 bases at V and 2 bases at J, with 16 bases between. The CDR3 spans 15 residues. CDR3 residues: CSATAFVRNTGELFF. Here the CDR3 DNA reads TGCAGTGCCACTGCGTTTGTGCGAAACACCGGGGAGCTGTTTTTT.

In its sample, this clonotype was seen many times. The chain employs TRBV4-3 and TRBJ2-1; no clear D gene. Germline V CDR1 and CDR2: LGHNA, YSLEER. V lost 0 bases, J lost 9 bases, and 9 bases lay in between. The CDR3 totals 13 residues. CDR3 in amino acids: CASSQEVWSEQFF. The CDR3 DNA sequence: TGCGCCAGCAGCCAAGAAGTTTGGAGTGAGCAGTTCTTC.

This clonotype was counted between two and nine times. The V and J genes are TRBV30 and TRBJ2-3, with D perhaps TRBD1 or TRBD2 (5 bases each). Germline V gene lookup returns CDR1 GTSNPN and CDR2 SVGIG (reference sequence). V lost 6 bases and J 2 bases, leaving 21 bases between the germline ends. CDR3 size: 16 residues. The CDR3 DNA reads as TGTGCCTGTTCACCGGGGCACCCTCTACTCACAGATACGCAGTATTTT. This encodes CACSPGHPLLTDTQYF.

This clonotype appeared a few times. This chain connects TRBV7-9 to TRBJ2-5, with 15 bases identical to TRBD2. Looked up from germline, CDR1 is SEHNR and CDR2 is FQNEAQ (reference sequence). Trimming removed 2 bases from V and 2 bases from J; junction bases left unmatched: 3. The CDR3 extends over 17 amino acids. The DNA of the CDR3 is TGTGCCAGCAGCTTATCGGGACTAGCGGGGGGTCAAGAGACCCAGTACTTC. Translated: CASSLSGLAGGQETQYF.

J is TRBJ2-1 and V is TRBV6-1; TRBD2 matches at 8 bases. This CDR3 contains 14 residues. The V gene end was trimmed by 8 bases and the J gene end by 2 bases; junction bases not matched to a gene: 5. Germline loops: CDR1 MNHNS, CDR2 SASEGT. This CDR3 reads CASHSRGAYNEQFF. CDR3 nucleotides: TGTGCCAGCCACTCGCGGGGGGCCTACAATGAGCAGTTCTTC.

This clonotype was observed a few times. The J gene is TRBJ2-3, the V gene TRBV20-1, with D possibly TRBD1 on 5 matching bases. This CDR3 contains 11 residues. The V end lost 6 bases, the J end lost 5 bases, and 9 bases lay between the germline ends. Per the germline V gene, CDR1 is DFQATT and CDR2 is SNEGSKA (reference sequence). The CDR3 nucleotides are TGCAGTGCCCACCAGGGAGATACGCAGTATTTT. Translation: CSAHQGDTQYF.

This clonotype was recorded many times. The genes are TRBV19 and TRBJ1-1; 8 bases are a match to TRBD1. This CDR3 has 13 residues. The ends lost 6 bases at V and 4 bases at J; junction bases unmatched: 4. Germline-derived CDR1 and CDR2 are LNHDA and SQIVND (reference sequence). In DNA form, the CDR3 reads TGTGCCAGTAGCCAGACAGGGGTCACTGAAGCTTTCTTT. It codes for CASSQTGVTEAFF. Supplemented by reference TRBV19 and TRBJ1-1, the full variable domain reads DGGITQSPKYLFRKEGQNVTLSCEQNLNHDAMYWYRQDPGQGLRLIYYSQIVNDFQKGDIAEGYSVSREKKESFPLTVTSAQKNPTAFYLCASSQTGVTEAFFGQGTRLTVV.